Listed below are T cell receptor beta chains from one sample, sequenced in a study of blood T cell repertoires in COVID-19. Profiling relied on immunoSEQ multiplex PCR, and the TCRdb table lists in-frame clones only, not all of them. Here the sample spans roughly 74,000 clones, just over 85% being singletons. Sequencing was done on a sample of peripheral blood. These receptors originate from a woman of 80 years or more with active or convalescent COVID-19. The CDR3 runs from the conserved cysteine through the conserved F or W. The D gene is left open where the match is weak. Clone size, where shown, is once, few, many, or a class for clones that have expanded.

D	size	V	J	DNA	CDR3
.	once	TRBV30	TRBJ1-1	TGTGCCTGGAGTGTGGGGGGGAACACTGAAGCTTTCTTT	CAWSVGGNTEAFF
TRBD2	.	TRBV4-3	TRBJ2-1	TGCGCCAGCAGTCAGTCGGCCCTCAGCGGGGGGGTGGATGAGCAGTTCTTC	CASSQSALSGGVDEQFF
.	.	TRBV7-9	TRBJ1-6	TGTGCCAGCACCTTGGACGGTGTAAATTCACCCCTCCACTTT	CASTLDGVNSPLHF
.	.	TRBV12-3/TRBV12-4	TRBJ1-1	TGTGCCAGCAGTTTTCGGGGGACCGAAGTATACTTT	CASSFRGTEVYF
.	.	TRBV18	TRBJ1-6	TGTGCCAGCTCACCAGGGGGGAGTTCACCCCTCCACTTT	CASSPGGSSPLHF
TRBD1	.	TRBV6-6	TRBJ2-3	TGTGCCAGCAAGCAAATCGGACAGGGGGCAGTGGATACGCAGTATTTT	CASKQIGQGAVDTQYF
TRBD2	once	TRBV6-4	TRBJ2-7	TGTGCCAGCAGTGTCGTAGCGGGAGAAATCTACGAGCAGTACTTC	CASSVVAGEIYEQYF
TRBD1	.	TRBV3-1/TRBV3-2	TRBJ1-2	TGTGCCAGCAGCCATACAGGGGGGGATGGCTACACCTTC	CASSHTGGDGYTF
.	.	TRBV7-2	TRBJ1-4	TGTGCCAGCAGCTTAGAAATAAATGAAAAACTGTTTTTT	CASSLEINEKLFF
TRBD1	.	TRBV5-1	TRBJ1-4	TGCGCCAGCAGCTTGGTCCCCGTTGGCCAGGGGGCCGATGAAAAACTGTTTTTT	CASSLVPVGQGADEKLFF
TRBD2	.	TRBV6-6	TRBJ2-3	TGTGCCAGCAGTCTACGGCCTCGTGGTTTAGCGGGAGGGGAAGATACGCAGTATTTT	CASSLRPRGLAGGEDTQYF
.	few	TRBV5-1	TRBJ2-3	TGCGCCAGCAGCCCCCGACACAAAAGCACAGATACGCAGTATTTT	CASSPRHKSTDTQYF
TRBD1	.	TRBV7-8	TRBJ1-4	TGTGCCAGCAGCCCCCAGGGGGCGCTTAATGAAAAACTGTTTTTT	CASSPQGALNEKLFF
.	.	TRBV5-1	TRBJ2-5	TGCGCCAGCAGCTTGGACAGGGTAGAGACCCAGTACTTC	CASSLDRVETQYF
TRBD1	.	TRBV5-5	TRBJ2-7	TGTGCCAGCAGCTCGACAGGGTTCTACGAGCAGTACTTC	CASSSTGFYEQYF
.	.	TRBV11-2	TRBJ2-5	TGTGCCAGCAGCTTTCAGACAGGCTTACAAGAGACCCAGTACTTC	CASSFQTGLQETQYF
.	.	TRBV18	TRBJ1-1	TGTGCCAGCTCCCTAGCGGACAGCGCGAACACTGAAGCTTTCTTT	CASSLADSANTEAFF
.	.	TRBV7-9	TRBJ1-4	TGTGCCAGCAGCTCGGGTGGAAAACTGTTTTTT	CASSSGGKLFF
.	.	TRBV27	TRBJ2-2	TGTGCCAGCAGTTTATCGGCCGGGGCCGGGGAGCTGTTTTTT	CASSLSAGAGELFF
.	.	TRBV5-6	TRBJ2-2	TGTGCCAGCAGCTTCCGGACAAACACCGGGGAGCTGTTTTTT	CASSFRTNTGELFF
.	.	TRBV5-1	TRBJ1-4	TGCGCCAGTCGGAGGGGGAGGGGAGCAACTAATGAAAAACTGTTTTTT	CASRRGRGATNEKLFF
.	few	TRBV24-1	TRBJ2-1	TGTGCCACCAGTGATTTTGGTCTCAGCGATGAGCAGTTCTTC	CATSDFGLSDEQFF
.	few	TRBV9	TRBJ1-3	TGTGCCAGCAGCGTAGTGGCAGGGTGGTCTGGAAACACCATATATTTT	CASSVVAGWSGNTIYF
.	.	TRBV10-2	TRBJ1-4	TGCGCCAGCAGTGACCAAGGACTGAGTAATGAAAAACTGTTTTTT	CASSDQGLSNEKLFF
.	.	TRBV12-3/TRBV12-4	TRBJ1-5	TGTGCCAGCAGTTTACAGTTCAATCAGCCCCAGCATTTT	CASSLQFNQPQHF
TRBD2	once	TRBV6-6	TRBJ2-5	TGTGCCAGCAGTCCCCGTCGAGCGGGGATTATTCAAGAGACCCAGTACTTC	CASSPRRAGIIQETQYF